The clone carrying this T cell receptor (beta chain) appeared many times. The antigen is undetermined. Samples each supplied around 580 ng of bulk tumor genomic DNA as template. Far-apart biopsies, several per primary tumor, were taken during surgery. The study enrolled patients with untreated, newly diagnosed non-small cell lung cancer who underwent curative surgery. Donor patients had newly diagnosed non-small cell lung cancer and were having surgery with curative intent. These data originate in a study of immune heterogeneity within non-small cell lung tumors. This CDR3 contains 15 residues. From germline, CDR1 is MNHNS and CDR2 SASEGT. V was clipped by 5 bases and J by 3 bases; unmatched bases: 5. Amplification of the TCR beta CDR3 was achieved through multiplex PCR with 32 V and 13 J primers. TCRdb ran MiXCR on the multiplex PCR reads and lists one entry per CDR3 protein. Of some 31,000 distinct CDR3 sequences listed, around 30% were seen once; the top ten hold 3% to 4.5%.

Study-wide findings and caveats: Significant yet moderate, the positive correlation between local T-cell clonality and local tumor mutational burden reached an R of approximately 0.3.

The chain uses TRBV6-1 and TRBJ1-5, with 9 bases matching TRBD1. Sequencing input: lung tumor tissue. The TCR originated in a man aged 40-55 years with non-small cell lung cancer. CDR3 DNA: TGTGCCAGCAGTCTGGACAGGGGATCCAATCAGCCCCAGCATTTT. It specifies CASSLDRGSNQPQHF.